The 11 T cell receptor beta chains listed next were all sequenced from one sample in a study of blood T cell repertoires in COVID-19. Produced via immunoSEQ multiplex PCR; TCRdb's table is partial and in-frame only. The repertoire holds some 100,000 clones, roughly 87% seen once, with about 6% in the top ten. The sample comprised peripheral blood. These receptors were collected from a woman in her sixties with acute or convalescent COVID-19.

The chain joins TRBV11-1 to TRBJ1-2; 8 positions agree with TRBD1. V was clipped by 0 bases and J by 2 bases; unmatched bases: 2. This CDR3 is 15 amino acids long. From germline, CDR1 is SGHAT and CDR2 FQDESV (reference sequence). As DNA, the CDR3 is TGTGCCAGCAGCTTAGCGCGGGACAGGAACTATGGCTACACCTTC. Its translation is CASSLARDRNYGYTF.

The chain joins TRBV18 to TRBJ1-1; D gene ambiguous. V was pared by 0 bases and J by 2 bases, with 7 bases between. The CDR3 covers 14 residues. Per the germline V gene, CDR1 is KGHSH and CDR2 is LQKENI. DNA of the CDR3: TGTGCCAGCTCACCACCACCCTATAACACTGAAGCTTTCTTT. Translated: CASSPPPYNTEAFF.

This chain connects TRBV9 to TRBJ2-1; D call uncertain. CDR3 length: 12 residues. The germline gives CDR1 SGDLS, CDR2 YYNGEE. Trimming cost V 3 bases and J 6 bases, with 7 bases left between them. CDR3 residues: CASSATTNEQFF. The CDR3, as DNA: TGTGCCAGCAGCGCAACAACCAATGAGCAGTTCTTC.

The J gene is TRBJ2-1, the V gene TRBV7-9, with D possibly being TRBD2 (5 bases). This CDR3 contains 14 residues. The V gene's germline CDR1 is SEHNR and CDR2 FQNEAQ (reference sequence). Trimming took off 4 bases at V and 4 bases at J, with 11 bases between the two ends. CDR3 nucleotide sequence: TGTGCCAGCAGCTCAGACGGGATTTACAATGAGCAGTTCTTC. Translated, it gives CASSSDGIYNEQFF.

This rearrangement joins TRBV25-1 to TRBJ1-6; weak D call: TRBD1 (5 bases). The CDR3 is 14 amino acids. The germline V gene encodes CDR1 MGHDK and CDR2 SYGVNS. V was trimmed by 3 bases and J by 9 bases, leaving 12 bases between them. The CDR3 coding sequence is TGTGCCAGCAGTGATGCAGGGCTGGGTTCACCCCTCCACTTT. This codes for CASSDAGLGSPLHF.

CDR3 DNA sequence: TGTGCCATCAGTGCTAGCGTCTCCTACAATGAGCAGTTCTTC. It yields the protein CAISASVSYNEQFF. This chain links TRBV10-3 with TRBJ2-1, with D possibly TRBD2 on 6 matching bases. The CDR3 length is 14 residues. Germline CDR1 reads ENHRY; CDR2 reads SYGVKD. V was clipped by 4 bases and J by 0 bases, with 7 bases between them.

This chain links TRBV15 with TRBJ2-5, with no clear D. CDR3 length equals 14 residues. The germline V gene encodes CDR1 LNHNV and CDR2 YYDKDF (reference sequence). V gave up 4 bases and J gave up 7 bases, with 16 bases separating them. The CDR3 nucleotides are TGTGCCACCAGCACGCGGCAGACCGAACGGACCCAGTACTTC. The encoded protein is CATSTRQTERTQYF.

J is TRBJ1-2 and V is TRBV6-5, with D tentatively TRBD1 (6 bases). This CDR3 region has 15 residues. Trimming cost V 6 bases and J 4 bases, with 18 bases left between them. Germline CDR1 and CDR2: MNHEY and SVGAGI. The CDR3 protein is CASRTPGVIGYGYTF. In DNA form, the CDR3 reads TGTGCCAGCAGGACCCCAGGGGTAATCGGCTATGGCTACACCTTC.

V and J are TRBV10-2 and TRBJ2-7; 8 bases fit TRBD2. V shed 0 bases, J shed 3 bases, and the junction held 4 bases outside the gene matches. The CDR3 totals 15 residues. Per the germline V gene, CDR1 is WSHSY and CDR2 is SAAADI. The CDR3 reads CASSESGTSGYEQYF. CDR3 bases: TGCGCCAGCAGTGAGTCTGGAACTAGCGGCTACGAGCAGTACTTC.

CDR3 in DNA: TGTGCCAGTAGTATAGCTGGGACTAGCGGTTACAATGAGCAGTTCTTC. This codes for CASSIAGTSGYNEQFF. The chain recombines TRBV19 with TRBJ2-1, with 11 bases identical to TRBD2. Trimming removed 1 base from V and 4 bases from J; junction bases left unmatched: 3. Germline V lookup: CDR1 LNHDA, CDR2 SQIVND (reference sequence). CDR3 length: 16 residues. Drawing the rest from reference TRBV19 and TRBJ2-1, the complete variable domain is DGGITQSPKYLFRKEGQNVTLSCEQNLNHDAMYWYRQDPGQGLRLIYYSQIVNDFQKGDIAEGYSVSREKKESFPLTVTSAQKNPTAFYLCASSIAGTSGYNEQFFGPGTRLTVL.

The CDR3 reads CASSFGLASYEQYV. The CDR3 region has the DNA TGTGCCAGCAGCTTTGGACTTGCCTCCTACGAGCAGTACGTC. V and J are TRBV7-8 and TRBJ2-7; D might be TRBD2 (5 bases). The V gene lost 3 bases and the J gene lost 0 bases, with 9 bases spanning the gap. The CDR3 sequence is 14 residues long. The germline V gene encodes CDR1 SGHVS and CDR2 FQNEAQ.